This TCR beta chain was recovered during a study of cytomegalovirus exposure and HLA in healthy donors. Findings of the study overall: Sequencing probably produced one cluster of sequence variants that were highly shared.

Remarks on this clone: Its antigen is still unknown.

PCR was performed using 60 Vbeta and 13 Jbeta primers. Libraries were prepared by immunoSEQ multiplex PCR; TCRdb keeps only in-frame clonotypes and omits some of them. Here the sample spans fewer than 200,000 clones, more than 70% being singletons. This clonotype originated in a man aged 35-49 years in good health and CMV-seropositive. Input material: PBMCs.

CDR3 sequence: CASSSLGAQYF. CDR3 nucleotides: TGTGCCAGCAGTTCCCTCGGGGCCCAGTACTTC. The chain carries TRBV27 and TRBJ2-5; D might be TRBD2 (5 bases). From germline, CDR1 is MNHEY and CDR2 SMNVEV (reference sequence). Trimming pared 4 bases from V and 9 bases from J, leaving 9 bases between. CDR3 length equals 11 residues.